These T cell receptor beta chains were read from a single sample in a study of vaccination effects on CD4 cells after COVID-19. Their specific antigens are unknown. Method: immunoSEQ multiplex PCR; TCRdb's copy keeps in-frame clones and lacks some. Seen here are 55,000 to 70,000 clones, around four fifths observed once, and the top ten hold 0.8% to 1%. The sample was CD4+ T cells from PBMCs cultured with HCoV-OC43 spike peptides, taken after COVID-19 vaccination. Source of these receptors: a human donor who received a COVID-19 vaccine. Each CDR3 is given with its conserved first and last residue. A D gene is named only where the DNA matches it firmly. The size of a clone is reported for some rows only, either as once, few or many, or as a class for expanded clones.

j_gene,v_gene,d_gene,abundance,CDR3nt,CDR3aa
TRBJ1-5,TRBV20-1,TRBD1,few,TGCAGTGCTAGAGGAGGGGGCAGGTGGCATTTT,CSARGGGRWHF
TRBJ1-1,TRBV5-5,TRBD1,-,TGTGCCAGCAGCTTGGTGACAGGGGGCTACACTGAAGCTTTCTTT,CASSLVTGGYTEAFF
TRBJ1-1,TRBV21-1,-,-,TGTGCCAGCAGCAAAAGACAGGCTGAATTAACTGAAGCTTTCTTT,CASSKRQAELTEAFF
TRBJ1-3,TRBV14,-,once,TGTGCCAGCAGCCAATACAGGGATGGAAACACCATATATTTT,CASSQYRDGNTIYF
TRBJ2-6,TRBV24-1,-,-,TGTGCCACCAGTGATTTGCTGCCCCGGGACGGTAGGACTGGGGCCAACGTCCTGACTTTC,CATSDLLPRDGRTGANVLTF
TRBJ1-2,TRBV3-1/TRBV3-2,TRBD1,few,TGTGCCAGCAGCCAATTACAGGGGACCTATGGCTACACCTTC,CASSQLQGTYGYTF
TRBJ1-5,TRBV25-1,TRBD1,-,TGTGCCAGCAGTGCAGGGGGAGACCAGCCCCAGCATTTT,CASSAGGDQPQHF
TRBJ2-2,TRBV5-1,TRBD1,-,TGCGCCAGCAGCGCCCAGGAGGGGACAGGGCCCGGGGAGCTGTTTTTT,CASSAQEGTGPGELFF
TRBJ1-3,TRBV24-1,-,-,TGTGCCACCAGTCGTTATCTCTCTGGAAACACCATATATTTT,CATSRYLSGNTIYF
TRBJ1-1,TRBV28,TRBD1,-,TGTGCCAGCAGAAAAGGGACAGGCCTGAACACTGAAGCTTTCTTT,CASRKGTGLNTEAFF
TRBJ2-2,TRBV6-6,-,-,TGTGCCAGCGTTAGCCCCAGAGACACCGGGGAGCTGTTTTTT,CASVSPRDTGELFF
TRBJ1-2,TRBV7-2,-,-,TGTGCCAGCAGCTTAGCTTCCACCGGTGGCTACACCTTC,CASSLASTGGYTF
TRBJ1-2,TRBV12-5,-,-,TGTGCTAGTGGCCGAAGGGGCGCCGATGGCTACACCTTC,CASGRRGADGYTF
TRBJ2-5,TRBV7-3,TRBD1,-,TGTGCCAGCAGCTCCGGGACAGGTTTACAAGAGACCCAGTACTTC,CASSSGTGLQETQYF
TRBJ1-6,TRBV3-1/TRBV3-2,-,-,TGTGCCAGCAGCCACCCTATGAGCTCCTATAATTCACCCCTCCACTTT,CASSHPMSSYNSPLHF
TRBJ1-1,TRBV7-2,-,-,TGTGCCAGCAGCGTCAGGGAGCGCACTGAAGCTTTCTTT,CASSVRERTEAFF
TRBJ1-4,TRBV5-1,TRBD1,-,TGCGCCAGCAGCCGTGACAGGGGCTATGAAAAACTGTTTTTT,CASSRDRGYEKLFF
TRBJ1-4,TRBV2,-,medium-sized,TGTGCCAGCAGTGACTCCCCCCTTATTAATGAAAAACTGTTTTTT,CASSDSPLINEKLFF
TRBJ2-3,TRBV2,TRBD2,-,TGTGCCAGCAGCCGCCGCTCACTAGCGCTGAGCACAGATACGCAGTATTTT,CASSRRSLALSTDTQYF
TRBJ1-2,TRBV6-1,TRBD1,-,TGTGCCAGCAGTGAAGCCGGGACAGAAGATGGCTACACCTTC,CASSEAGTEDGYTF
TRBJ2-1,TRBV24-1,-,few,TGTGCCACCAGTGAGCGGGACGTACGTTTTTATGAGCAGTTCTTC,CATSERDVRFYEQFF
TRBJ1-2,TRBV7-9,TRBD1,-,TGTGCCAGCAGCTTAGCAGGGGGCATTGGCTACACCTTC,CASSLAGGIGYTF
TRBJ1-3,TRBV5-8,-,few,TGTGCCAGCAGCTTGGAGGGACTATCTGGAAACACCATATATTTT,CASSLEGLSGNTIYF
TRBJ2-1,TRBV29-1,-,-,TGCAGCGCCGAGGGCAGCTTCTCCTACAATGAGCAGTTCTTC,CSAEGSFSYNEQFF
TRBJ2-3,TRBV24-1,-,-,TGTGCCTGTGGGACTGCCGACACAGATACGCAGTATTTT,CACGTADTDTQYF
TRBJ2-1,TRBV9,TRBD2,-,TGTGCCAGCAGCGTAGAGGCTAGCGGGGGGGCCCTATACAATGAGCAGTTCTTC,CASSVEASGGALYNEQFF
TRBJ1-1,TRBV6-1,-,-,TGTGCCAGCAGTGACCGTGGGGAGATGAACACTGAAGCTTTCTTT,CASSDRGEMNTEAFF
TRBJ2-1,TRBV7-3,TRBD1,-,TGTGCCAGCAGCTCCGGGACAGCCTCCTACAATGAGCAGTTCTTC,CASSSGTASYNEQFF
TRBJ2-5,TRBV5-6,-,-,TGTGCCAGCAGCTTGGTTGCCGGGGCGACTCAACTAGAGACCCAGTACTTC,CASSLVAGATQLETQYF
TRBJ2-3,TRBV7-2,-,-,TGTGCCAGCAGCTTAGCTTATCCCACAGATACGCAGTATTTT,CASSLAYPTDTQYF
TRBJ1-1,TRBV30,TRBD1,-,TGTGCCTGGCGTCGTGACAGGGTCATGAACACTGAAGCTTTCTTT,CAWRRDRVMNTEAFF
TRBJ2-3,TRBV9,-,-,TGTGCCAGCAGCGATGCCGGGACCCATCAAGATACGCAGTATTTT,CASSDAGTHQDTQYF
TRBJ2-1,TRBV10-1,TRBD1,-,TGCGCCAGCAGTGAGTCGACAAGGACAGGGGATAACAATGAGCAGTTCTTC,CASSESTRTGDNNEQFF
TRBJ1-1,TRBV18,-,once,TGTGCCAGCTCTCTCCTGACAGGCGGGAACACTGAAGCTTTCTTT,CASSLLTGGNTEAFF
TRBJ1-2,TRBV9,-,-,TGTGCCAGCAGCGTATTTCCCCAGCCGGGTGGCTACACCTTC,CASSVFPQPGGYTF